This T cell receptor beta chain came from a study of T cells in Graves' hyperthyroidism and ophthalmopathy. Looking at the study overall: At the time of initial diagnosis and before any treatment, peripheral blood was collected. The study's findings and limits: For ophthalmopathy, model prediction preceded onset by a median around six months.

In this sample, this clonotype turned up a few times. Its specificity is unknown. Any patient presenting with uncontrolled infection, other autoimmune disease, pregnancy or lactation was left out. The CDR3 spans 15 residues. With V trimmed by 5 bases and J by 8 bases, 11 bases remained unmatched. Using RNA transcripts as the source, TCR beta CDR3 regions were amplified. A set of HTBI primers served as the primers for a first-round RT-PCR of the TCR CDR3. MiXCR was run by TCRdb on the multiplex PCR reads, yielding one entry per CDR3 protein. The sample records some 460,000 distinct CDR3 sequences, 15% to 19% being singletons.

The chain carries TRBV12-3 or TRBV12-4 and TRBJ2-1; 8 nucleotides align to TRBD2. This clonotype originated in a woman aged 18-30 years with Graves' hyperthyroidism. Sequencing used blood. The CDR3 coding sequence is TGTGCCAGCAGTCCCCGGGGGGGCCGAAACTATGAGCAGTTCTTC. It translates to CASSPRGGRNYEQFF.